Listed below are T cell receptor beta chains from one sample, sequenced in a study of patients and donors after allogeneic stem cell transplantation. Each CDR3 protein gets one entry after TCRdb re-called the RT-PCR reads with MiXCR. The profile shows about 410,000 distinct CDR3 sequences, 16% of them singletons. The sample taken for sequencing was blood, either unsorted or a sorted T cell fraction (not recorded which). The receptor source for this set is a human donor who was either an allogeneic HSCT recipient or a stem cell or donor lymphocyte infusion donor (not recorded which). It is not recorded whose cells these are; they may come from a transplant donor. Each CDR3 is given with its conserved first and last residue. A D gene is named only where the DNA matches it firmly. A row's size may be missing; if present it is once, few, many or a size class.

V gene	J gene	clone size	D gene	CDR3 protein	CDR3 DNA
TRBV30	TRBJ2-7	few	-	CAWSVRLREEQYF	TGTGCCTGGAGTGTCCGACTTAGGGAAGAGCAGTACTTC
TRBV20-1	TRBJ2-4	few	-	CSAREVRGVGDIQYF	TGCAGTGCTAGAGAAGTCCGCGGGGTTGGAGACATTCAGTACTTC
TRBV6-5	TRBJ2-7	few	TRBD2	CASSYGGGTYEQYF	TGTGCCAGCAGTTACGGCGGGGGTACCTACGAGCAGTACTTC
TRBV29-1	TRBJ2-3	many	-	CSVEKGIDTQYF	TGCAGCGTTGAAAAGGGGATAGATACGCAGTATTTT
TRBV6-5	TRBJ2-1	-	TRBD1	CASSLFRGLDNEQFF	TGTGCCAGCAGTTTATTCAGGGGGCTTGACAATGAGCAGTTCTTC
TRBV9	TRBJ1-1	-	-	CASSVGVRALNTEAFF	TGTGCCAGCAGCGTAGGGGTCAGGGCTTTGAACACTGAAGCTTTCTTT
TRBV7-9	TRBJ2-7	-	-	CASSLGRGGDASYEQYF	TGTGCCAGCAGCTTAGGTCGAGGGGGGGACGCCTCCTACGAGCAGTACTTC
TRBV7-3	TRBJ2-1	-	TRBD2	CASSTLAGSSYNEQFF	TGTGCCAGCAGCACACTAGCGGGTTCCTCCTACAATGAGCAGTTCTTC
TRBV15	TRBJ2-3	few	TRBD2	CATSPNLAGGRTDTQYF	TGTGCCACCAGCCCCAACTTAGCGGGAGGTCGCACAGATACGCAGTATTTT
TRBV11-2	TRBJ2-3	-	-	CASRGGGTGWRLGTDTQYF	TGTGCCAGCAGAGGTGGGGGCACAGGGTGGCGATTGGGCACAGATACGCAGTATTTT
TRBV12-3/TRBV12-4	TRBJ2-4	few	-	CASSFGRDIQYF	TGTGCCAGCAGTTTTGGGCGGGACATTCAGTACTTC
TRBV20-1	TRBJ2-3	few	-	CSARDLGGPTDTQYF	TGCAGTGCTAGAGATCTCGGGGGACCTACAGATACGCAGTATTTT
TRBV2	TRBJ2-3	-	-	CANAGTYLETDTQYF	TGTGCCAACGCGGGGACTTATCTAGAGACAGATACGCAGTATTTT
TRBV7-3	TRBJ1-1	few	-	CASSLRGAHTEAFF	TGTGCCAGCAGCTTAAGAGGGGCCCACACTGAAGCTTTCTTT
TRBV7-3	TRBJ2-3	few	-	CASSLTSSSTDTQYF	TGTGCCAGCAGCTTAACCAGCTCTAGCACAGATACGCAGTATTTT
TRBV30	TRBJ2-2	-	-	CAWSVDLFSGELFF	TGTGCCTGGAGTGTAGATTTGTTCTCCGGGGAGCTGTTTTTT
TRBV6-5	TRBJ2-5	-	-	CATRRGTETQYF	TGTGCCACCCGTCGGGGTACCGAGACCCAGTACTTC
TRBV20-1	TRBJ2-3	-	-	CSAIRTPTDTQYF	TGCAGTGCTATACGGACACCCACAGATACGCAGTATTTT
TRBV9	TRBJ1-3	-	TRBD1	CASSATGGSGNTIYF	TGTGCCAGCAGCGCTACAGGGGGCTCTGGAAACACCATATATTTT
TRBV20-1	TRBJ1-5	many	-	CSAATLQGLNQPQHF	TGCAGTGCTGCAACGCTACAGGGACTCAATCAGCCCCAGCATTTT
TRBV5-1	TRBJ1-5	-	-	CASSLTPRAPQHF	TGCGCCAGCAGCTTGACCCCCAGGGCGCCCCAGCATTTT
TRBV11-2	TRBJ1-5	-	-	CASSLVGQGQPQHF	TGTGCCAGCAGCTTAGTTGGGCAGGGTCAGCCCCAGCATTTT
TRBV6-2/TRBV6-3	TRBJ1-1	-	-	CASSTPLGNTEAFF	TGTGCCAGCAGTACACCCCTGGGGAACACTGAAGCTTTCTTT
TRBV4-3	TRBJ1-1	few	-	CASSQERGLRGAKAFF	TGCGCCAGCAGCCAAGAGCGGGGTCTTAGGGGGGCAAAAGCTTTCTTT
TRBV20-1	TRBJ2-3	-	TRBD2	CSAPAGGRSSVTQYF	TGCAGTGCTCCAGCGGGGGGCCGGAGTTCCGTTACGCAGTATTTT
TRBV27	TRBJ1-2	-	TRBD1	CASKAGTGRSYGYTF	TGTGCCAGCAAAGCCGGGACAGGGAGGTCCTATGGCTACACCTTC
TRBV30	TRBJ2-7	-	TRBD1	CAWSRGIEQYF	TGTGCCTGGAGCAGGGGGATCGAGCAGTACTTC
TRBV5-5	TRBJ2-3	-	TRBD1	CASSLDGTGRTDTQYF	TGTGCCAGCAGCTTGGATGGGACAGGCCGCACAGATACGCAGTATTTT
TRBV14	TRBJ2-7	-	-	CASSQTTETYEQYF	TGTGCCAGCAGCCAAACGACCGAAACCTACGAGCAGTACTTC
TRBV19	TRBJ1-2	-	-	CASIGASYGYTF	TGTGCCAGTATTGGGGCCTCCTATGGCTACACCTTC
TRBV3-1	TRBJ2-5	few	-	CASSQGGRAGETQYF	TGTGCCAGCAGCCAAGGGGGTCGGGCAGGGGAGACCCAGTACTTC
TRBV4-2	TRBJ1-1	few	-	CASSQAGATGYMNTEAFF	TGTGCCAGCAGCCAAGCCGGGGCTACGGGATACATGAACACTGAAGCTTTCTTT
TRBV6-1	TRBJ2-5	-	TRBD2	CASSGTSGGIGETQYF	TGTGCCAGCAGTGGGACTAGCGGGGGAATTGGAGAGACCCAGTACTTC
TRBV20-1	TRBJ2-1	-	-	CSASQGFVTGEQFF	TGCAGTGCCTCACAGGGATTTGTTACGGGAGAGCAGTTCTTC
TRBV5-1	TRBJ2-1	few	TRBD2	CASSLPGLGHNEQFF	TGCGCCAGCAGCCTCCCGGGACTAGGGCACAATGAGCAGTTCTTC
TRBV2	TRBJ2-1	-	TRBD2	CASRWTSGGYEQFF	TGTGCCAGCAGGTGGACTAGCGGGGGCTATGAGCAGTTCTTC
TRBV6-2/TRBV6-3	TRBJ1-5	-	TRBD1	CASSKGQGQPQHF	TGTGCCAGCAGTAAGGGACAGGGACAGCCCCAGCATTTT
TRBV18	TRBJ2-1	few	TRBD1	CASSPPATGHNEQFF	TGTGCCAGCTCACCACCGGCGACAGGGCACAATGAGCAGTTCTTC
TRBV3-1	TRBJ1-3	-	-	CASSQWETNTIYF	TGTGCCAGCAGCCAATGGGAGACAAACACCATATATTTT
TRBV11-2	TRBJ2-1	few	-	CASSLIRSGYGGEQFF	TGTGCCAGCAGCTTAATTCGGTCCGGGTATGGCGGTGAGCAGTTCTTC
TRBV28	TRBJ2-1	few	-	CASSPHLQNNEQFF	TGTGCCAGCAGCCCCCACCTTCAAAATAATGAGCAGTTCTTC